This is a list of T cell receptor beta chains from one sample in a study of cytomegalovirus exposure and HLA in healthy donors. Profiling relied on immunoSEQ multiplex PCR, and the TCRdb table lists in-frame clones only, not all of them. The table lists about 140,000 clones, over 60% of them singletons. Sequenced sample: PBMCs. These receptors came from a male donor in good health and CMV-seronegative. The CDR3 runs from the conserved cysteine through the conserved F or W. Each record gives: V gene, D gene, J gene, clone size, CDR3 DNA, CDR3 protein. A D gene is named only where the DNA matches it firmly. The size field is filled for only some rows; it gives once, few, many or a size class.

TRBV7-2	TRBD1	TRBJ2-3	NA	TGTGCCAGCAGCCCAAGCGTGGGACAGACCAGGGATACGCAGTATTTT	CASSPSVGQTRDTQYF
TRBV7-9	NA	TRBJ1-1	NA	TGTTCCAGCAGCCCCGACAGATTAATATCGATGAACACTGAAGCTTTCTTT	CSSSPDRLISMNTEAFF
TRBV7-9	NA	TRBJ1-4	NA	TGTGCCAGCAGCTTAGGGCAGGGGCGGACAACTAATGAAAAACTGTTTTTT	CASSLGQGRTTNEKLFF
TRBV11-2	NA	TRBJ2-3	NA	TGTGCCAGCAGCCTCCAATGGTCGGGATTGGCAGATACGCAGTATTTT	CASSLQWSGLADTQYF
TRBV19	NA	TRBJ1-5	NA	TGTGCCAGTAGCATGATCCCGGGGCAGCCCCAGCATTTT	CASSMIPGQPQHF
TRBV5-6	TRBD1	TRBJ1-6	once	TGTGCCAGCAGCCTAACCGGGACAGGGGTGAATTCACCCCTCCACTTT	CASSLTGTGVNSPLHF
TRBV11-2	TRBD1	TRBJ1-1	NA	TGTGCCAGCAGCTTAGATGGGGGACAGGGAGCGGCTGAAGCTTTCTTT	CASSLDGGQGAAEAFF
TRBV9	TRBD1	TRBJ2-2	NA	TGTGCCAGCAGCGAGTTACAGGGGGCAGGCACCGGGGAGCTGTTTTTT	CASSELQGAGTGELFF
TRBV7-6	NA	TRBJ1-1	NA	TGTGCCAGCAGCCCATACAGGGAGGGCACTGAAGCTTTCTTT	CASSPYREGTEAFF
TRBV30	NA	TRBJ1-1	NA	TGTGCCTCAAGAAGAAGGGGGGGTGGCACTGAAGCTTTCTTT	CASRRRGGGTEAFF
TRBV6-1	NA	TRBJ2-3	few	TGTGCCAGCAGGCCGCAACAGGGCGTTACGCAGTATTTT	CASRPQQGVTQYF
TRBV9	NA	TRBJ2-7	NA	TGTGCCAGCAGCTTAGAGGGGGTGGACTCCTACGAGCAGTACTTC	CASSLEGVDSYEQYF
TRBV2	TRBD2	TRBJ2-7	NA	TGTGCCAGCAGGAGCGGGGGCCTCTCCTACGAGCAGTACTTC	CASRSGGLSYEQYF
TRBV9	NA	TRBJ1-2	once	TGTGCCAGCAGCCTTGGGGGAGGTTCCTATGGCTACACCTTC	CASSLGGGSYGYTF
TRBV10-3	TRBD2	TRBJ2-3	NA	TGTGCCACGTCAGGGACTAGCGGGCACACAGATACGCAGTATTTT	CATSGTSGHTDTQYF
TRBV30	TRBD1	TRBJ1-6	NA	TGTGCCTGGTCCAGACAGGGGCTTTCACCCCTCCACTTT	CAWSRQGLSPLHF
TRBV5-6	NA	TRBJ2-3	few	TGTGCCAGCAGCTTGTTACGGGGTCCAGATACGCAGTATTTT	CASSLLRGPDTQYF
TRBV6-6	NA	TRBJ1-1	NA	TGTGCCAGCAGTTCTTACATGAACACTGAAGCTTTCTTT	CASSSYMNTEAFF
TRBV5-1	TRBD1	TRBJ1-2	NA	TGCGCCAGCAGCAGCGGACAGGCGCAAGGTGGCTACACCTTC	CASSSGQAQGGYTF
TRBV21-1	NA	TRBJ1-2	few	TGTGCCAGCAGCAAAGAACCCCAGGGGGTATTAGGTTTTGGCTACACCTTC	CASSKEPQGVLGFGYTF
TRBV5-4	TRBD1	TRBJ2-3	NA	TGTGCCAGCAGCGCTCGGGACAGGGCCCACACAGATACGCAGTATTTT	CASSARDRAHTDTQYF
TRBV11-2	TRBD2	TRBJ2-1	NA	TGTGCCAGCAGCTCACTAGCGGGGGTCTACAATGAGCAGTTCTTC	CASSSLAGVYNEQFF
TRBV19	NA	TRBJ1-5	NA	TGTGCCAGTAGTATGAACAGGCCCAATCAGCCCCAGCATTTT	CASSMNRPNQPQHF
TRBV11-2	NA	TRBJ2-3	NA	TGTGCCAGCAGCTTAGGTGCTAGCGGCACAGATACGCAGTATTTT	CASSLGASGTDTQYF
TRBV28	NA	TRBJ2-2	few	TGTGCCAGCAGTTTACCCAGACAGAGCCGAAACACCGGGGAGCTGTTTTTT	CASSLPRQSRNTGELFF
TRBV6-5	TRBD1	TRBJ1-5	few	TGTGCCAGCAGTCCTGCGGACAGGAAGCAGCCCCAGCATTTT	CASSPADRKQPQHF
TRBV27	NA	TRBJ1-1	NA	TGTGCCAGCCACCCTCAGGCCAGGAACACTGAAGCTTTCTTT	CASHPQARNTEAFF
TRBV4-1	TRBD2	TRBJ2-7	NA	TGCGCCAGCAGCCAGTGGAAGAGCGGGGTTCAGCCTTACGAGCAGTACTTC	CASSQWKSGVQPYEQYF
TRBV4-1	NA	TRBJ2-3	NA	TGCGCCAGCAGCCACGCCACTAGCACAGATACGCAGTATTTT	CASSHATSTDTQYF
TRBV11-3	NA	TRBJ2-6	NA	TGTGCCAGCAGCGGAGTTGCCGGCTCTGGGGCCAACGTCCTGACTTTC	CASSGVAGSGANVLTF